The clone carrying this T cell receptor beta chain was detected only a few times. Its antigen is unidentified. The ends were cut back, 5 bases at V and 3 bases at J, with 5 bases in the middle. The germline V gene encodes CDR1 MDHEN and CDR2 SYDVKM. This CDR3 is built from 11 residues. These data are taken from a study of tumor and adjacent non-tumor tissue in lung cancer. About the research overall: Patients were aged about 31 to 85, approximately 11 men and about 5 women, stage I to III.

General observations from the study: Tumor tissue had significantly higher TCR diversity than normal lung. Top 100 clones took a larger repertoire share in normal lung.

A modified ARM-PCR protocol with three rounds of nested PCR amplified TCRbeta. TCRdb reprocessed the multiplex PCR reads via MiXCR and lists one record per CDR3 protein. The table records under 150,000 distinct CDR3 sequences, roughly 70% of them present only once. The template was RNA from unsorted bulk tissue. Donors were chemotherapy-naive, newly diagnosed lung cancer surgical patients in China, August–November 2014. The sequenced sample consisted of lung tumor tissue. The rearrangement links TRBV28 to TRBJ2-7; D is unclear. The clonotype was recovered from a man in his 60s with small cell lung cancer. CDR3 in DNA: TGTGCCAGCAGTCGGAGCTACGAGCAGTACTTC. Protein product: CASSRSYEQYF.